This T cell receptor beta chain was sequenced during a study of control samples from healthy donors and cancer patients. Libraries were prepared by immunoSEQ multiplex PCR; TCRdb keeps only in-frame clonotypes and omits some of them. The repertoire holds around 170,000 clones, with more than 90% as singletons. Germline V gene data show CDR1 as DFQATT and CDR2 as SNEGSKA (reference sequence). The CDR3 loop spans 13 amino acids. Deletions cut 3 bases from V and 6 bases from J, with 14 bases between. Sequencing was carried out using blood. The TCR sequence derives from a man younger than 40 in good health. The J gene is TRBJ1-2, the V gene TRBV20-1; D not certain. CDR3 bases: TGCAGTGCTAGTCTAGGGTCCCTCGATGGCTACACCTTC. It is translated as CSASLGSLDGYTF.